A selection of T cell receptor beta chains follows, all from one sample in a study of blood T cell repertoires in COVID-19. Sequenced by immunoSEQ multiplex PCR; TCRdb stores in-frame clones only, minus some. This table holds more than 100,000 clones, 90% found once. Sequencing used peripheral blood. All receptors come from a woman aged 60 to 75 with COVID-19, enrolled during active disease. The CDR3 runs from the conserved cysteine through the conserved F or W. The order of the fields is V gene, J gene, D gene, clone size, CDR3 protein, CDR3 DNA. D genes are given only for firm matches. Only part of the rows carry a size: once, few, many, or a class if the clone is expanded.

>TRBV18|TRBJ2-7|TRBD1|NA
CASSPRTGGGEQYF
TGTGCCAGCTCACCCCGGACAGGGGGCGGCGAGCAGTACTTC
>TRBV5-1|TRBJ2-3|NA|NA
CASSWRLGGEADTQYF
TGCGCCAGCAGCTGGCGACTTGGCGGGGAGGCAGATACGCAGTATTTT
>TRBV9|TRBJ2-5|NA|NA
CASSATGAEETQYF
TGTGCCAGCAGCGCAACGGGAGCCGAAGAGACCCAGTACTTC
>TRBV27|TRBJ1-2|NA|NA
CASSLSNNYGTLYGYTF
TGTGCCAGCAGTTTATCGAATAATTACGGGACTCTTTATGGCTACACCTTC
>TRBV4-2|TRBJ1-4|NA|NA
CASSQAGQPNEKLFF
TGTGCCAGCAGCCAAGCAGGACAGCCCAATGAAAAACTGTTTTTT
>TRBV5-1|TRBJ1-6|NA|NA
CASSLEQGVAPLHF
TGCGCCAGCAGCTTGGAACAGGGAGTTGCACCCCTCCACTTT
>TRBV18|TRBJ1-2|TRBD1|NA
CASSTDRLEGYTF
TGTGCCAGCTCAACGGACAGGCTCGAAGGCTACACCTTC
>TRBV12-3/TRBV12-4|TRBJ2-7|TRBD1|NA
CASSLGTGLEQYF
TGTGCCAGCAGTCTAGGGACAGGGCTTGAGCAGTACTTC
>TRBV7-2|TRBJ1-3|NA|NA
CASSFQGIAGRNTIYF
TGTGCCAGCAGCTTCCAGGGTATCGCGGGGAGAAACACCATATATTTT
>TRBV11-3|TRBJ2-5|NA|NA
CASSFEYQETQYF
TGTGCCAGCAGCTTTGAGTACCAAGAGACCCAGTACTTC
>TRBV19|TRBJ1-1|NA|NA
CASSHTQAFF
TGTGCCAGTTCACACACACAAGCTTTCTTT
>TRBV10-3|TRBJ2-5|TRBD1|NA
CAISAGQGRETQYF
TGTGCCATCAGTGCCGGACAGGGGCGAGAGACCCAGTACTTC
>TRBV19|TRBJ1-4|NA|NA
CASRIGKEALPQLFF
TGTGCCAGTAGAATTGGCAAGGAAGCGCTTCCTCAACTGTTTTTT
>TRBV20-1|TRBJ2-2|NA|NA
CSASQRNTGELFF
TGCAGTGCTAGTCAGCGGAACACCGGGGAGCTGTTTTTT
>TRBV5-1|TRBJ2-2|TRBD2|NA
CASRNPGGYVGELFF
TGCGCCAGCAGAAACCCGGGAGGGTATGTCGGGGAGCTGTTTTTT
>TRBV15|TRBJ1-5|NA|NA
CATSRDGASNQPQHF
TGTGCCACCAGCAGAGATGGAGCGAGCAATCAGCCCCAGCATTTT
>TRBV18|TRBJ2-5|TRBD1|NA
CASSVGTGDETQYF
TGTGCCAGCTCAGTAGGGACAGGGGATGAGACCCAGTACTTC
>TRBV15|TRBJ2-2|NA|NA
CATSRDRLARELFF
TGTGCCACCAGCAGAGATCGATTAGCACGGGAGCTGTTTTTT
>TRBV5-1|TRBJ2-7|TRBD1|once
CASSLNPGQDYEQYF
TGCGCCAGCAGCCTCAATCCGGGACAGGACTACGAGCAGTACTTC
>TRBV10-3|TRBJ2-1|TRBD1|NA
CAARGQGPENEQFF
TGTGCCGCCAGGGGACAGGGGCCGGAGAATGAGCAGTTCTTC
>TRBV5-4|TRBJ1-6|NA|NA
CASSRDNSPLHF
TGTGCCAGCAGCAGAGATAATTCACCCCTCCACTTT
>TRBV21-1|TRBJ1-6|NA|once
CASTPGGQHSPLHF
TGTGCCAGCACCCCAGGCGGGCAGCATTCACCCCTCCACTTT
>TRBV4-3|TRBJ1-2|NA|NA
CASSQARTVRPYGYTF
TGCGCCAGCAGCCAGGCTAGGACAGTGAGGCCCTATGGCTACACCTTC
>TRBV12-3/TRBV12-4|TRBJ1-1|NA|NA
CASRIHLEAFF
TGTGCCAGCAGGATACACCTTGAAGCTTTCTTT
>TRBV4-2|TRBJ1-5|NA|NA
CASSQDTGVGPQHF
TGTGCCAGCAGCCAAGATACAGGCGTCGGGCCCCAGCATTTT
>TRBV27|TRBJ1-1|TRBD1|NA
CASTRTGMNTEAFF
TGTGCCAGCACCAGGACAGGTATGAACACTGAAGCTTTCTTT
>TRBV7-2|TRBJ1-1|TRBD1|NA
CASSPLPGQGSTEAFF
TGTGCCAGCAGCCCTCTCCCGGGACAGGGGAGCACTGAAGCTTTCTTT
>TRBV7-3|TRBJ1-6|TRBD1|few
CASSLQGVFTPLHF
TGTGCCAGCAGCTTACAGGGGGTCTTTACACCCCTCCACTTT
>TRBV18|TRBJ2-1|TRBD1|NA
CASSQEGASYNEQFF
TGTGCCAGCTCACAAGAGGGGGCATCCTACAATGAGCAGTTCTTC
>TRBV13|TRBJ2-5|TRBD2|NA
CASTRGGYQETQYF
TGTGCCAGCACACGGGGAGGGTACCAAGAGACCCAGTACTTC
>TRBV7-3|TRBJ1-2|NA|NA
CASSLTGEGTYGYTF
TGTGCCAGCAGCTTAACGGGTGAGGGAACCTATGGCTACACCTTC
>TRBV5-8|TRBJ1-3|TRBD1|NA
CASRHLATGFGNTIYF
TGTGCCAGCAGACACCTCGCGACAGGGTTTGGTAACACCATATATTTT
>TRBV6-6|TRBJ2-5|TRBD1|NA
CASQQGQGETQYF
TGTGCCAGCCAACAAGGACAGGGGGAGACCCAGTACTTC